This T cell receptor (beta chain) was sequenced for a study of blood T cell repertoires in COVID-19. Study overall: The origin of the acute and convalescent COVID-19 samples was the United States, Italy and Spain. T cells, B-cell-depleted T cells, or PBMCs provided the cDNA or gDNA that served as material.

All exposed participants met a person with COVID-19 within 2 weeks before entering the study. Original handling: Estimated nucleated cell counts came from reference gene primer amplification. Some clones are missing from TCRdb's copy, which holds only in-frame ones; the method was immunoSEQ multiplex PCR. Clonal size and the V and J genes are those of that table, whereas D and trimming came from the DNA. The table includes over 200,000 clones, roughly 90% detected once. This TCR derives from a man younger than 45 who had been exposed to COVID-19. What was sequenced was PBMCs or T cells enriched from blood (not recorded which).

The CDR3 coding sequence is TGTGCCAGCAGCCCCCTCGGGGGGAGCTCCTACAATGAGCAGTTCTTC. It encodes CASSPLGGSSYNEQFF. This chain joins TRBV4-2 and TRBJ2-1; 7 bases are a match to TRBD2. J gave up 0 bases and V 4 bases, and 6 bases lay outside the gene matches. This CDR3 has 16 residues. Germline V CDR1 and CDR2: LGHNA, YNFKEQ.